This T cell receptor (beta chain) was recorded in a study of blood T cell repertoires in COVID-19. This CDR3 comprises 15 residues. The germline CDR1 and CDR2 sequences are SEHNR and FQNEAQ (reference sequence). V dropped 6 bases and J dropped 4; count of bases not matched to a gene: 5. Assay: immunoSEQ multiplex PCR; the TCRdb copy retains only in-frame clones and omits some. The sample has 40,000 or so clones; approximately 90% are singletons. Sequenced: peripheral blood. This rearrangement joins TRBV7-9 to TRBJ2-6, with 8 bases that match TRBD2. The receptor comes from a man aged 50 to 60 with active COVID-19. CDR3 coding DNA: TGTGCCAGCAGTTTGCGGGGGGCAGGGGCCAACGTCCTGACTTTC. Translation: CASSLRGAGANVLTF.